In this sample, the clone carrying this T cell receptor beta chain turned up a few times. What it recognizes is unknown. TCRdb processed the 5' RACE reads anew with MiXCR; each CDR3 protein has one entry. The sample records over 120,000 distinct CDR3 sequences, under 7% being singletons. This entry is derived from a study of T-cell memory formation after mild COVID-19. Study-level points and caveats: The authors left the SARS-CoV-2 specificity of second-wave clones peaking on day 37 unconfirmed. Clones contracting over day 15 to 85 were CD4/CD8 balanced, with later expanders leaning CD4+. Chiefly within CM and EM were the contracting CD4+ clones; CD8+ ones were within EMRA.

Germline lookup yields CDR1 LNHDA and CDR2 SQIVND (reference sequence). The junction had 8 bases not matched to a gene; V was cut back by 3 bases and J by 5 bases. The CDR3 loop spans 15 amino acids. Sequencing was performed on PBMCs or a T cell subset sorted from them (not recorded which). The receptor was isolated from an adult woman who had mild COVID-19 (a few samples of this study predate the infection). Cell type and time point are not known. V usage is TRBV19 and J usage is TRBJ2-5, with TRBD1 matching over 8 bases. The chain's CDR3 is CASSILGTGGETQYF. The CDR3 region has the DNA TGTGCCAGTAGTATCCTCGGGACAGGAGGGGAGACCCAGTACTTC.